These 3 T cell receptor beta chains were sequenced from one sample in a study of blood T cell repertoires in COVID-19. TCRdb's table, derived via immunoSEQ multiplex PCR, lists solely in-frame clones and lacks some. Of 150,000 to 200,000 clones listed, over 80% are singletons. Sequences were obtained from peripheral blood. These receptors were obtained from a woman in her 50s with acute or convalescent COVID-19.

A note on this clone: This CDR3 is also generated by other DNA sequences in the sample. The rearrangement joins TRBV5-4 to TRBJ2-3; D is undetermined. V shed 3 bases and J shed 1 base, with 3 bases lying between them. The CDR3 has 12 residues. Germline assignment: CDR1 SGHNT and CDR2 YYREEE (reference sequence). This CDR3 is CASSSGTDTQYF. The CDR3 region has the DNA TGTGCCAGCAGCTCGGGCACAGATACGCAGTATTTT.

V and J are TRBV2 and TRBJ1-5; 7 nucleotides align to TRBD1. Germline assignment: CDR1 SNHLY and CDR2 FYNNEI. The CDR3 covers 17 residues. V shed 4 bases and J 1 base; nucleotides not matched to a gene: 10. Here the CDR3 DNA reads TGTGCCAGCAGTGGTGCCAGGGGGAGCGTGAGCAATCAGCCCCAGCATTTT. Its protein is CASSGARGSVSNQPQHF.

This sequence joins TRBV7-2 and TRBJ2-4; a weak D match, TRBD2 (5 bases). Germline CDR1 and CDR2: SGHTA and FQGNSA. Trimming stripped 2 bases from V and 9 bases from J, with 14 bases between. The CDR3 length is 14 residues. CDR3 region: CASSLFGGLGIQYF. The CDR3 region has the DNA TGTGCCAGCAGCTTATTCGGCGGACTCGGCATTCAGTACTTC.